Included here is one T cell receptor beta chain sequence, with context. Its cognate antigen is unknown. These data belong to a study of lymphopenia after photon versus proton radiotherapy. General study findings and limits: Oligoclonal CD8+ Temra expansion after nadir drove photon patients' diversity drop. Better survival with proton therapy was suggested as possible, not demonstrated. Under photons, naive T cells and diversity fell while effector/memory populations rose.

The V end was cut by 8 bases, the J end by 3 bases, with 25 bases between. The CDR3 consists of 17 residues. The germline V gene encodes CDR1 MNHEY and CDR2 SMNVEV (reference sequence). The protocol was immunoSEQ multiplex PCR, while the TCRdb copy is restricted to in-frame clones and leaves out a portion. The table lists 15,000 to 20,000 clones, approximately 86% of them singletons. The sequence derives from a woman aged 55-69 years with cholangiocarcinoma. Some clones in this sample may be carry-over from other donors' samples. V and J are TRBV27 and TRBJ2-5, with D possibly matching TRBD2 (5 bases). The sample in question was peripheral blood, obtained from a patient treated with proton-based radiotherapy. This chain's CDR3 is CASPAVTFGGGKETQYF. Here the CDR3 DNA reads TGTGCCAGCCCAGCCGTTACGTTCGGAGGCGGAAAAGAGACCCAGTACTTC.